This T cell receptor (beta chain) was captured by sequencing in a study of regulatory and conventional T cells in RAG deficiency. Blood CD4+ CD25-low CD127-high conventional T cells supplied the genomic DNA template. Overall study results and limits: Control T-cell subsets had markedly higher Shannon entropy and lower Simpson indices than RAG-deficient patients. Other subsets showed roughly 10-fold reductions, but Treg unique TCR beta sequences fell 75 to 100-fold in these patients. Patient subsets had shorter CDR3s; Omenn Treg-Tconv overlap exceeded 75%.

CDR3 size: 13 residues. Germline assignment: CDR1 LNHNV and CDR2 YYDKDF (reference sequence). V lost 0 bases to trimming and J lost 6 bases; unmatched junction nucleotides: 2. Sequencing used immunoSEQ multiplex PCR; TCRdb keeps in-frame clones, though not all of them. This table has about 30,000 clones, around 96% appearing once. A remark on this clone: Its antigen remains unknown.

These sequences were also reported in another study, on regulatory T cells. That source reports: The PCR used 52 TRBV and 13 TRBJ primers. Regulatory T cells showed the strongest V-J pair restriction and V/J gene skewing among patient repertoires.

The TCR was taken from a human donor in good health. The sequencing input was CD25- CD4+ T cells sorted from blood. The chain carries TRBV15 and TRBJ2-7; 7 nucleotides match TRBD1. CDR3 nucleotides: TGTGCCACCAGCAGAGAAGGACAGGCCGAGCAGTACTTC. Protein sequence: CATSREGQAEQYF.